The clone carrying this TCR beta chain was recorded many times. What it recognizes is unknown. Via MiXCR, TCRdb re-called the RT-PCR reads, giving one row per CDR3 protein. The data contain roughly 180,000 distinct CDR3 sequences, about 9% of them singletons. This sample is drawn from a study of response to subunit inactivated influenza vaccine. Study conclusions and caveats: Few new T cells, the authors suggested, are recruited by each seasonal influenza vaccination.

CDR1 and CDR2 from the germline V gene are KGHSY and FQNENV. V dropped 7 bases and J dropped 2 bases, with 15 bases sitting between them. The CDR3 spans 15 residues. The rearrangement links TRBV16 to TRBJ1-5, with D hard to call. Material: non-naive T cells sorted from PBMCs, obtained on the day of vaccination. The TCR originated in a man aged 45-60 years who received an inactivated influenza vaccine. Written as DNA, the CDR3 is TGTGCCAGCAAACCTCGGGGAAAAGGCAATCAGCCCCAGCATTTT. It yields the protein CASKPRGKGNQPQHF.